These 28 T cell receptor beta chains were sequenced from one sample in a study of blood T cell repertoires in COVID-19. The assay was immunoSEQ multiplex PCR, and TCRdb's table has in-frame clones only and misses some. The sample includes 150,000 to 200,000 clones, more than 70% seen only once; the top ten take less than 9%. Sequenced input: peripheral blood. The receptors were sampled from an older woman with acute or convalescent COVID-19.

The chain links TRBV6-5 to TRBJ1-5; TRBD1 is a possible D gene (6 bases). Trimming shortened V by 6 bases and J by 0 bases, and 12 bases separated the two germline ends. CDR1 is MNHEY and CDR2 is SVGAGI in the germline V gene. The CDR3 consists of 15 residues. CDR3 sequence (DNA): TGTGCCAGCAGAATACAGGGTATTAGCAATCAGCCCCAGCATTTT. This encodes CASRIQGISNQPQHF.

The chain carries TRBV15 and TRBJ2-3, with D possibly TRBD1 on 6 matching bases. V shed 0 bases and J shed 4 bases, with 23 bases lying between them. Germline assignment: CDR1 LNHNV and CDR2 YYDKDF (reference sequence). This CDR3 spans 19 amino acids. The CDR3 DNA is TGTGCCACCAGCAGAGATTTCCTCCTCACAGGGCAGGGAGCAGATACGCAGTATTTT. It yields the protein CATSRDFLLTGQGADTQYF.

The CDR3 nucleotides are TGTGCCAGCAGGCAAACAATAAGGAGCTATGGCTACACCTTC. This encodes CASRQTIRSYGYTF. The chain carries TRBV28 and TRBJ1-2; D is undetermined. CDR1 MDHEN and CDR2 SYDVKM come from the germline V gene. Trimming pared 6 bases from V and 4 bases from J, leaving 15 bases between. The CDR3 length is 14 residues.

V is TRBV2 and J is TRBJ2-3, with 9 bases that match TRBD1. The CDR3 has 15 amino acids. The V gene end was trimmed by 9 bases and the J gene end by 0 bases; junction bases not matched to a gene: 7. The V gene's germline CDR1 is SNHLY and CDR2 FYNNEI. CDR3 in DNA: TGTGCCAGTATCCTGGGGACAGGGAGCACAGATACGCAGTATTTT. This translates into CASILGTGSTDTQYF. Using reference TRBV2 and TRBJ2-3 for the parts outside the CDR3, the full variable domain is EPEVTQTPSHQVTQMGQEVILRCVPISNHLYFYWYRQILGQKVEFLVSFYNNEISEKSEIFDDQFSVERPDGSNFTLKIRSTKLEDSAMYFCASILGTGSTDTQYFGPGTRLTVL.

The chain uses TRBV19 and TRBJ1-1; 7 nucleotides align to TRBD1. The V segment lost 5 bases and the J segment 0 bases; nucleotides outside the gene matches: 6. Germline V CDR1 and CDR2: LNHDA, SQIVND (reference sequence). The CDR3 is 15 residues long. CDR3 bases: TGTGCCAGTAGTCCGCGACAGGGATTGAACACTGAAGCTTTCTTT. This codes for CASSPRQGLNTEAFF.

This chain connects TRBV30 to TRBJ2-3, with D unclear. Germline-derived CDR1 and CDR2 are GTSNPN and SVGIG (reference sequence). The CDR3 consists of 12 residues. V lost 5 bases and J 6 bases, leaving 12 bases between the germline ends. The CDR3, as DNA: TGTGCCTGGGCCCGATGGCGGGATACGCAGTATTTT. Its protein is CAWARWRDTQYF.

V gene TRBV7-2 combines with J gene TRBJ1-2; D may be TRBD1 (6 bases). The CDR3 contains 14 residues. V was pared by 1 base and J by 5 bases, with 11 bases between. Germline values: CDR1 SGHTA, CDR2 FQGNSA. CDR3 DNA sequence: TGTGCCAGCAGCTTAGACAGGACAGCTTATGGCTACACCTTC. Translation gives CASSLDRTAYGYTF.

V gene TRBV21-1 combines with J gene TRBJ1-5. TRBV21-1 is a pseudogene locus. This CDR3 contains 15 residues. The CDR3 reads CASSRRGTVNQPQHF. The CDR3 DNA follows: TGTGCCAGCAGCAGACGGGGGACCGTGAATCAGCCCCAGCATTTT.

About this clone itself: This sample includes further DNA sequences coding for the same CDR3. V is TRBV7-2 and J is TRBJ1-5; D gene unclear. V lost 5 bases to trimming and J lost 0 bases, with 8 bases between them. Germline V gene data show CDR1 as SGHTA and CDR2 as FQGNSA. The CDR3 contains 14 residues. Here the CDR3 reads CASSLDISNQPQHF. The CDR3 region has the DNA TGTGCCAGCAGCCTTGACATTAGCAATCAGCCCCAGCATTTT.

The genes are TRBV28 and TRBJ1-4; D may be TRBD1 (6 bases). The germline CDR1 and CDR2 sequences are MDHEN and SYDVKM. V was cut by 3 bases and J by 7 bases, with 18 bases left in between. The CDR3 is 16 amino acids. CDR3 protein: CASSFPPTYRVEKLFF. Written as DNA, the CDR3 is TGTGCCAGCAGTTTCCCCCCCACCTACAGGGTTGAAAAACTGTTTTTT.

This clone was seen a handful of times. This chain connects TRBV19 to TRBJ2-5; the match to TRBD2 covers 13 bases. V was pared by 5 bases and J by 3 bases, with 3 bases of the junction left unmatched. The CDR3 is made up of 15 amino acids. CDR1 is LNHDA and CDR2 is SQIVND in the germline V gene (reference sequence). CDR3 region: CASSRLAGGEETQYF. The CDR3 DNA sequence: TGTGCCAGTAGTCGACTAGCGGGAGGAGAAGAGACCCAGTACTTC.

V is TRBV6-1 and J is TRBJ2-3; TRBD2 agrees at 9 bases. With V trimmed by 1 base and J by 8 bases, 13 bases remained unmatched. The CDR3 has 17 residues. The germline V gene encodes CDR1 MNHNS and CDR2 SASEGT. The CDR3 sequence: CASSEDRGLAGSGTQYF. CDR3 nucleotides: TGTGCCAGCAGTGAAGACCGTGGGCTAGCGGGGAGTGGTACGCAGTATTTT.

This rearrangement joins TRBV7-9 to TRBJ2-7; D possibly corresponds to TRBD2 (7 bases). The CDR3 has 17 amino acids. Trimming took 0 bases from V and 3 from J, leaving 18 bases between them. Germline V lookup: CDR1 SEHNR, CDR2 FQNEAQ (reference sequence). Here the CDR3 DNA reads TGTGCCAGCAGCTTAGCCGGGGGGCGTTCAAACCGCTACGAGCAGTACTTC. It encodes CASSLAGGRSNRYEQYF.

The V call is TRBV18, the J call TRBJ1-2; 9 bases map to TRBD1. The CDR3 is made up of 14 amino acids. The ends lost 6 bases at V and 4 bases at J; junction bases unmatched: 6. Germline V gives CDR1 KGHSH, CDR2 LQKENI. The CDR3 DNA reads TGTGCCAGCTCCCTCAGGACAGGGGCCTATGGCTACACCTTC. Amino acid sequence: CASSLRTGAYGYTF.

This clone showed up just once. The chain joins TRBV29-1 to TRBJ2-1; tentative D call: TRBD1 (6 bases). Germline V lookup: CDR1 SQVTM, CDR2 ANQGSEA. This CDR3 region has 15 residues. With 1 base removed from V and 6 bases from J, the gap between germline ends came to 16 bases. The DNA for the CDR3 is TGCAGCGTTGAAGGACAGGATCGGGCCCGCAATGAGCAGTTCTTC. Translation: CSVEGQDRARNEQFF.

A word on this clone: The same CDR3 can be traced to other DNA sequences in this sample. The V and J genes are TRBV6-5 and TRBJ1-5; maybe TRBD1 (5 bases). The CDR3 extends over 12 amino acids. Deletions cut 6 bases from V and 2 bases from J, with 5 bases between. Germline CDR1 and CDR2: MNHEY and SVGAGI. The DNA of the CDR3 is TGTGCCAGCAGACAGGGCAATCAGCCCCAGCATTTT. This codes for CASRQGNQPQHF.

CDR3 in DNA: TGTGCCAGCTCCCAAGACATCGGGACCTACGAGCAGTACTTC. Its protein is CASSQDIGTYEQYF. This chain uses TRBV6-5 with TRBJ2-7; the D gene is possibly TRBD2 (5 bases). This CDR3 spans 14 amino acids. Per the germline V gene, CDR1 is MNHEY and CDR2 is SVGAGI. Trimming pared 8 bases from V and 2 bases from J, leaving 16 bases between.

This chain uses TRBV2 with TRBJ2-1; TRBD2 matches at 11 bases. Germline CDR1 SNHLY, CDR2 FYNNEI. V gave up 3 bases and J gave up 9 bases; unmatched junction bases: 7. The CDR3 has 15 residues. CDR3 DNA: TGTGCCAGCAGTGAGACTAGCGGGATAGCGGGTGAGCAGTTCTTC. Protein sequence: CASSETSGIAGEQFF.

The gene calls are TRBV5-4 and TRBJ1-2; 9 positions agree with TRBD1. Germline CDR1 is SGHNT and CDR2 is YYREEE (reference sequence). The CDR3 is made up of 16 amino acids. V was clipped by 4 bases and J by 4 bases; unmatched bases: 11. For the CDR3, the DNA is TGTGCCAGCAGCGTGGACAGGGGAGCTCAGGGCTATGGCTACACCTTC. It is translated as CASSVDRGAQGYGYTF.

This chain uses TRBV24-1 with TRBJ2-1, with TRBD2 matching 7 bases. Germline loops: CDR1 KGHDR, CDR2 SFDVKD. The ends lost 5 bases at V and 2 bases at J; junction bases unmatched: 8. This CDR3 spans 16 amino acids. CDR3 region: CATSASNGRTYNEQFF. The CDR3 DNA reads TGTGCCACCAGTGCTAGCAACGGGAGGACCTACAATGAGCAGTTCTTC.

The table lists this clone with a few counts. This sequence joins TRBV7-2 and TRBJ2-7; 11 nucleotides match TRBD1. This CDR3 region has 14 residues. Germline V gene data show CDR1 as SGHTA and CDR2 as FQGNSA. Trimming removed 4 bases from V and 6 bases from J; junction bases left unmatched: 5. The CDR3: CASSWTGGNFEQYV. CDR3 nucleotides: TGTGCCAGCAGCTGGACAGGGGGCAATTTCGAGCAGTACGTC.

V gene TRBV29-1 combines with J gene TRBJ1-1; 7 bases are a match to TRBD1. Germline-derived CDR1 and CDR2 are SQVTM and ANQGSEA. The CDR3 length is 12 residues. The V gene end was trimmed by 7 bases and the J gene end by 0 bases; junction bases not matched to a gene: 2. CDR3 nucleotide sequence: TGCAGCGGCGGACAGGTGAACACTGAAGCTTTCTTT. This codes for CSGGQVNTEAFF.

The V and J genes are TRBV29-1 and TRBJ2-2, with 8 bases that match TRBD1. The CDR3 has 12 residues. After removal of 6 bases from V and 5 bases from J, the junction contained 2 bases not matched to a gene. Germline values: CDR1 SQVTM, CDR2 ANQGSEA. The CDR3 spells CSVGQATGELFF. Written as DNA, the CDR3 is TGCAGCGTGGGACAGGCTACCGGGGAGCTGTTTTTT.

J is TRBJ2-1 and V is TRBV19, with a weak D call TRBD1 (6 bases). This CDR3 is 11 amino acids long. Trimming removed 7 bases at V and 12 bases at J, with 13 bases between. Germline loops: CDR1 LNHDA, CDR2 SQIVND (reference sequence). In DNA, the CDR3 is TGTGCCAGTATTGGGGGCGTAGGGCAGTTCTTC. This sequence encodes CASIGGVGQFF.

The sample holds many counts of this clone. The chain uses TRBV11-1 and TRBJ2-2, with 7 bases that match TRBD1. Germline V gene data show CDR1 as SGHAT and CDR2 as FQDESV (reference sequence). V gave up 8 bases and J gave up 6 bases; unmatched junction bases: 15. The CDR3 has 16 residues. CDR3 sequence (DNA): TGTGCCAGCTCCGCCCGAACAGGGGAAAGGTCCGGGGAGCTGTTTTTT. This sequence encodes CASSARTGERSGELFF. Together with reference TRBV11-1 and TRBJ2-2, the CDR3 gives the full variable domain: EAEVAQSPRYKITEKSQAVAFWCDPISGHATLYWYRQILGQGPELLVQFQDESVVDDSQLPKDRFSAERLKGVDSTLKIQPAELGDSAMYLCASSARTGERSGELFFGEGSRLTVL.

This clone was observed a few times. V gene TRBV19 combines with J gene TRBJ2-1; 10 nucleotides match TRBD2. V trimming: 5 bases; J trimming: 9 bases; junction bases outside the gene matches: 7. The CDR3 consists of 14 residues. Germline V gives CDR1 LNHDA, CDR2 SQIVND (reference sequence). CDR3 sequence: CASSDRLAGSEQFF. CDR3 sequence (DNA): TGTGCCAGTAGTGATAGACTAGCGGGCAGTGAGCAGTTCTTC.

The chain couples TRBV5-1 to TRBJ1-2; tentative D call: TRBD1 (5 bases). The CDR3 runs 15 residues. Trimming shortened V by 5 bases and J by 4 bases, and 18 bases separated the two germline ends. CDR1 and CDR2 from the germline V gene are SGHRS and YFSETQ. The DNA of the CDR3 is TGCGCCAGCAGTCAGGGAAGCGGGGCACCCTATGGCTACACCTTC. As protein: CASSQGSGAPYGYTF. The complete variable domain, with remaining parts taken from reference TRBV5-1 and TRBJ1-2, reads KAGVTQTPRYLIKTRGQQVTLSCSPISGHRSVSWYQQTPGQGLQFLFEYFSETQRNKGNFPGRFSGRQFSNSRSEMNVSTLELGDSALYLCASSQGSGAPYGYTFGSGTRLTVV.

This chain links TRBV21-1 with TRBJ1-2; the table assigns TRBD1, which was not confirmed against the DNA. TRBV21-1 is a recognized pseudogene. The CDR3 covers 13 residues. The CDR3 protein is CANPRGRNYGYTF. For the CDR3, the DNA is TGTGCCAACCCGAGGGGGCGGAACTATGGCTACACCTTC.